These 16 T cell receptor beta chains share one sample of origin, sequenced in a study of human T cells and chemical hapten exposure. Unfractionated whole blood yielded the extracted total RNA. TCRdb reprocessed the 5' RACE reads with MiXCR, giving one entry per CDR3 protein. The data show about 140,000 distinct CDR3 sequences, about 4% seen once. The receptors were sampled from a female donor in good health.

V is TRBV7-2 and J is TRBJ2-7, with a possible D match to TRBD2 (7 bases). CDR3 length: 14 amino acids. Trimming cost V 2 bases and J 4 bases, with 12 bases left between them. In germline, CDR1 is SGHTA, CDR2 FQGNSA. CDR3 DNA: TGTGCCAGCAGCTTACAAGGGGGGGCTTACGAGCAGTACTTC. Protein sequence: CASSLQGGAYEQYF.

There are many counts of this clonotype. V usage is TRBV24-1 and J usage is TRBJ2-2; 8 bases align to TRBD1. V lost 5 bases, J lost 2 bases, and 6 bases stayed unmatched. The CDR3 consists of 16 residues. CDR1 is KGHDR and CDR2 is SFDVKD in the germline V gene. The CDR3 DNA is TGTGCCACCAGTGCGTCAGGACAGGGCAACACCGGGGAGCTGTTTTTT. It codes for CATSASGQGNTGELFF.

This clonotype was picked up a small number of times. The V call is TRBV29-1, the J call TRBJ2-1; D is ambiguous. Germline CDR1 and CDR2: SQVTM and ANQGSEA. There are 12 residues in the CDR3. V gave up 4 bases and J gave up 9 bases, with 13 bases separating them. DNA for the CDR3: TGCAGCGTTGTAAACCCCGGGTGTGAGCAGTTCTTC. The encoded protein is CSVVNPGCEQFF.

This clonotype was detected ten times or more. This rearrangement joins TRBV4-2 to TRBJ1-1; D perhaps matches TRBD1 (5 bases). The CDR3 runs to 16 residues. Germline V gene sequence: CDR1 LGHNA, CDR2 YNFKEQ. Between the trimmed V and J ends, which lost 3 bases and 4 bases, there was a span of 18 bases. The CDR3 bases are TGTGCCAGCAGCCAGGGGCCGGGACGGGGTACCACTGAAGCTTTCTTT. It translates to CASSQGPGRGTTEAFF.

This clonotype showed up many times. This sequence joins TRBV12-3 or TRBV12-4 and TRBJ1-5; D is uncertain. The CDR3 sequence is 14 residues long. The germline V and J ends were trimmed by 5 bases and 3 bases, with 11 bases remaining between them. The CDR3 sequence is CASSTGNPNQPQHF. The CDR3 bases are TGTGCCAGCAGTACGGGGAATCCCAATCAGCCCCAGCATTTT.

This clonotype occurred many times. This rearrangement joins TRBV20-1 to TRBJ2-2, with TRBD1 matching 7 bases. This CDR3 spans 14 amino acids. V dropped 3 bases and J dropped 4; count of bases not matched to a gene: 5. Germline V gene sequence: CDR1 DFQATT, CDR2 SNEGSKA (reference sequence). The CDR3: CSASRDSFTGELFF. CDR3 DNA sequence: TGCAGTGCTAGCCGGGACAGCTTCACCGGGGAGCTGTTTTTT.

This clonotype was detected ten times or more. This sequence joins TRBV28 and TRBJ2-1; 7 bases line up with TRBD1. The V and J ends lost 2 bases and 5 bases, in that order; junction bases with no gene match: 9. CDR1 is MDHEN and CDR2 is SYDVKM in the germline V gene. This CDR3 has 16 amino acids. This chain's CDR3 is CASSLQGVLIHNEQFF. The CDR3 DNA follows: TGTGCCAGCAGTTTACAGGGGGTCCTCATCCACAATGAGCAGTTCTTC.

This clonotype was detected ten times or more. V gene TRBV6-5 combines with J gene TRBJ2-2; D remains unclear. CDR1 MNHEY and CDR2 SVGAGI come from the germline V gene. The V end was cut by 6 bases, the J end by 2 bases, with 4 bases between. The length of the CDR3 is 12 residues. CDR3 sequence reads: CASRGNTGELFF. The CDR3 region has the DNA TGTGCCAGCAGAGGTAACACCGGGGAGCTGTTTTTT.

This rearrangement joins TRBV15 to TRBJ2-2; 11 bases agree with TRBD1. Per germline, CDR1 LNHNV and CDR2 YYDKDF (reference sequence). CDR3 length: 17 amino acids. J gave up 7 bases and V 2 bases, and 9 bases lay outside the gene matches. CDR3 in DNA: TGTGCCACCAGCAGATATATACTCGGGACAGGGGGCGGGGAGCTGTTTTTT. Its protein is CATSRYILGTGGGELFF.

The chain recombines TRBV3-1 with TRBJ1-2; possible D gene TRBD1, 5 bases. V was cut by 3 bases and J by 1 base, with 15 bases left in between. Germline V lookup: CDR1 LGHDT, CDR2 YNNKEL (reference sequence). This CDR3 is built from 16 residues. Written as DNA, the CDR3 is TGTGCCAGCAGCCAGGGGCCTGAGGGGTGTAACTATGGCTACACCTTC. This sequence encodes CASSQGPEGCNYGYTF. Combining the CDR3 with reference TRBV3-1 and TRBJ1-2 gives the whole variable domain DTAVSQTPKYLVTQMGNDKSIKCEQNLGHDTMYWYKQDSKKFLKIMFSYNNKELIINETVPNRFSPKSPDKAHLNLHINSLELGDSAVYFCASSQGPEGCNYGYTFGSGTRLTVV.

This clonotype was observed at least ten times. This chain links TRBV9 with TRBJ2-4; D is unclear. This CDR3 has 13 residues. Trimming removed 0 bases at V and 9 bases at J, with 10 bases between. CDR1 SGDLS and CDR2 YYNGEE come from the germline V gene. The CDR3 sequence: CASSVGVEGIQYF. CDR3 DNA sequence: TGTGCCAGCAGCGTAGGTGTTGAAGGCATTCAGTACTTC. The whole variable domain, filled in from reference TRBV9 and TRBJ2-4, reads DSGVTQTPKHLITATGQRVTLRCSPRSGDLSVYWYQQSLDQGLQFLIQYYNGEERAKGNILERFSAQQFPDLHSELNLSSLELGDSALYFCASSVGVEGIQYFGAGTRLSVL.

The table lists this clonotype with a few counts. The rearrangement uses TRBV20-1 and TRBJ2-7; D is tentatively TRBD1 or TRBD2 (5 bases each). The germline V and J ends were trimmed by 2 bases and 7 bases, with 18 bases remaining between them. CDR3 length: 14 residues. Germline V gene lookup returns CDR1 DFQATT and CDR2 SNEGSKA (reference sequence). The CDR3: CSARRVGVPREQYF. For the CDR3, the DNA is TGCAGTGCTAGACGGGTGGGGGTGCCCAGGGAGCAGTACTTC.

This clonotype was picked up a small number of times. The genes are TRBV5-1 and TRBJ2-1; D may be TRBD1 (5 bases). From germline, CDR1 is SGHRS and CDR2 YFSETQ. V was shortened by 7 bases and J by 3 bases, with 8 bases between the two germline ends. This CDR3 region has 12 residues. CDR3 amino acids: CASWQGYNEQFF. The DNA of the CDR3 is TGCGCCAGCTGGCAGGGCTACAATGAGCAGTTCTTC.

This clonotype was recorded at least ten times. This chain uses TRBV21-1 with TRBJ1-5; the table's D call of TRBD1 was not tested on the DNA. TRBV21-1 is shown as a pseudogene. The CDR3 spans 18 residues. CDR3 region: CASSSHGTGIYSNQPQHF. CDR3 bases: TGTGCCAGCAGCTCACATGGCACAGGGATCTATAGCAATCAGCCCCAGCATTTT.

The sample holds many counts of this clonotype. The rearrangement links TRBV6-1 to TRBJ1-1; D remains unclear. Germline CDR1 is MNHNS and CDR2 is SASEGT. The germline V and J ends were trimmed by 7 bases and 0 bases, with 3 bases remaining between them. The CDR3 loop spans 11 amino acids. The CDR3 DNA reads TGTGCCAGCACTTTGAACACTGAAGCTTTCTTT. Its translation: CASTLNTEAFF.

The V call is TRBV14, the J call TRBJ1-2, with D perhaps matching TRBD1 (6 bases). V was clipped by 4 bases and J by 6 bases, with 18 bases between them. Per germline, CDR1 SGHDN and CDR2 FVKESK. The CDR3 totals 15 residues. The CDR3 coding sequence is TGTGCCAGCAGCCTAACCACCGGGACACTGGATGGCTACACCTTC. Translating it yields CASSLTTGTLDGYTF.